The entry below gives a single TCR beta chain sequence along with its context. The data originate from a study of shared clonotypes between healthy human individuals. Clones were read by immunoSEQ multiplex PCR, and TCRdb kept only the in-frame ones, dropping some. The sample consists of roughly 2.2 million clones, about 92% of them appearing once. V shed 0 bases, J shed 5 bases, and the junction held 5 bases outside the gene matches. Germline V CDR1 and CDR2: LGHNA, YNFKEQ. CDR3 length: 15 amino acids. The sample consisted of naive CD4+ T cells from PBMCs. Subset: CD45RA+ positively selected. V is TRBV4-2 and J is TRBJ2-5; TRBD2 matches at 8 bases. This TCR was recovered from a man between 18 and 35 years old in good health. Some clones in this sample may be carry-over from other donors' samples. The CDR3 coding sequence is TGTGCCAGCAGCCAAGAGAGACTAGCGAGGGAGACCCAGTACTTC. This sequence encodes CASSQERLARETQYF.